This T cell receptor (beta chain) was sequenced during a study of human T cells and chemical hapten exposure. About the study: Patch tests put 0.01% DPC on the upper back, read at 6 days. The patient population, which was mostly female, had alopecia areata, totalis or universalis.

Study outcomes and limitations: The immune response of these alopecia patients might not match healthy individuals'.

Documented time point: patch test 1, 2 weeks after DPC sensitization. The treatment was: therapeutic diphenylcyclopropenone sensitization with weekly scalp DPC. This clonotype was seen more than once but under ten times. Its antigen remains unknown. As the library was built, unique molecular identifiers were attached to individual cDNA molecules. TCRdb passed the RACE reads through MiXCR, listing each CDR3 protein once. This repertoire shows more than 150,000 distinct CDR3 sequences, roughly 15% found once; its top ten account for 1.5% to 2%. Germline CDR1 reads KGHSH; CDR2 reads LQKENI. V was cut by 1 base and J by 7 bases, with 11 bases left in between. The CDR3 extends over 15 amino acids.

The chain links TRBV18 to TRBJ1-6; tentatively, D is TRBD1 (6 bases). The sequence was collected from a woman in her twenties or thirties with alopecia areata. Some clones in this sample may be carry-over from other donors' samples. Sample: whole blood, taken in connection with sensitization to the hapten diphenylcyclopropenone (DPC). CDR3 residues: CASSPQGQGNSPLHF. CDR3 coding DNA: TGTGCCAGCTCACCACAGGGGCAGGGGAATTCACCCCTCCACTTT.